This T cell receptor (beta chain) was found in a study of T cells in Graves' hyperthyroidism and ophthalmopathy. Patients were excluded because of uncontrolled infection, other autoimmune disease, pregnancy or lactation. TCR beta CDR3 region amplification was performed from RNA transcripts. First-round RT-PCR with HTBI primers amplified the TCR CDR3 region. TCRdb re-called the multiplex PCR reads through MiXCR, storing one row per CDR3 protein. The data show hundreds of thousands of distinct CDR3 sequences, about 15% seen once. V dropped 2 bases and J dropped 2; count of bases not matched to a gene: 6. Germline assignment: CDR1 PRHDT and CDR2 FYEKMQ (reference sequence). This CDR3 contains 17 residues. Findings of the study overall: Expanded thyroid clonotypes (above 0.001) were mostly also found in blood. Ophthalmopathy was separated from stable hyperthyroidism by a 13 V-J model.

This clonotype was counted only a few times. The antigen remains undetermined. What was sequenced was blood. This sequence joins TRBV13 and TRBJ2-3; 11 nucleotides line up with TRBD2. The clonotype comes from a man aged 18-30 years with Graves' ophthalmopathy. CDR3 nucleotide sequence: TGTGCCAGCAGCTTATCCTCTAGCGGGGGGATCACAGATACGCAGTATTTT. Protein product: CASSLSSSGGITDTQYF.